Described below is a single T cell receptor (beta chain) sequence and its context. Its matching antigen is unknown. The table came from immunoSEQ multiplex PCR; TCRdb's copy has only in-frame clones and leaves some out. Among under 1,100,000 clones listed, 75% to 80% were seen once. The data belong to a study of shared clonotypes between healthy human individuals. Study observations and caveats: With a few donors compared, 5% to 5.5% of naive CD4 clonotypes were shared. Incompleteness in sorted-subset sequencing, despite large depth, was shown by rarefaction. Among donors, the sharing of clonotypes was expected to be influenced by sequencing depth. Non-shared clonotypes had lower generation probabilities than clonotypes shared by all four sorted-subset donors.

The CDR3 has 15 amino acids. CDR1 is KGHSH and CDR2 is LQKENI in the germline V gene. V trimming: 3 bases; J trimming: 3 bases; junction bases outside the gene matches: 5. Sequencing was done on a sample of memory CD4+ T cells from PBMCs. Subset specified: CD45RA-negative fraction. This receptor was taken from a man between 18 and 35 years old in good health. Some clones in this sample may be carry-over from other donors' samples. The genes are TRBV18 and TRBJ2-7; TRBD2 matches 10 bases. The CDR3: CASSPGLAENYEQYF. CDR3 nucleotide sequence: TGTGCCAGCTCACCCGGACTAGCGGAGAACTACGAGCAGTACTTC.